This passage covers 8 T cell receptor beta chains from one sample sequenced in a study of cytomegalovirus exposure and HLA in healthy donors. Both 60 Vbeta primers and 13 Jbeta primers went into the PCR. Some clones are missing from TCRdb's copy, which holds only in-frame ones; the method was immunoSEQ multiplex PCR. The sample holds approximately 110,000 clones, around 68% seen once. Sequencing used PBMCs. All receptors come from a woman aged 40-49 years in good health and CMV-seropositive.

The rearrangement uses TRBV5-1 and TRBJ2-7, with D perhaps matching TRBD1 (6 bases). Germline CDR1 and CDR2: SGHRS and YFSETQ. V was pared by 3 bases and J by 3 bases, with 13 bases between. This CDR3 has 14 amino acids. The CDR3 nucleotides read TGCGCCAGCAGCTCTAGCCGGGACATCTACGAGCAGTACTTC. Encoded protein: CASSSSRDIYEQYF.

The chain is built from TRBV29-1 and TRBJ2-1, with TRBD2 matching 10 bases. CDR3 size: 14 residues. With 7 bases clipped from V and 3 bases from J, the junction kept 6 bases outside the gene matches. In germline, CDR1 is SQVTM, CDR2 ANQGSEA. The CDR3 reads CSAQAGGIYNEQFF. The CDR3 nucleotides read TGCAGCGCCCAAGCGGGAGGGATCTACAATGAGCAGTTCTTC.

The chain links TRBV6-1 to TRBJ2-7, with TRBD2 matching over 11 bases. Germline-derived CDR1 and CDR2 are MNHNS and SASEGT. The CDR3 runs to 14 residues. The trim removed 6 bases at V and 0 bases at J, leaving 1 base unmatched. CDR3 residues: CASRTSGTSYEQYF. The CDR3 nucleotides read TGTGCCAGCAGGACTAGCGGGACCTCCTACGAGCAGTACTTC.

The chain uses TRBV7-6 and TRBJ1-2, with 9 bases that match TRBD1. The CDR3 contains 14 residues. The V segment lost 1 base and the J segment 6 bases; nucleotides outside the gene matches: 3. Looked up from germline, CDR1 is SGHVS and CDR2 is FNYEAQ. The CDR3 here is CASSLVQGADGYTF. The CDR3 nucleotides are TGTGCCAGCAGCTTAGTACAGGGGGCCGATGGCTACACCTTC.

The chain joins TRBV27 to TRBJ1-1; 7 nucleotides agree with TRBD1. The germline gives CDR1 MNHEY, CDR2 SMNVEV (reference sequence). V shed 6 bases, J shed 3 bases, and the junction held 13 bases outside the gene matches. The CDR3 covers 16 residues. Written as DNA, the CDR3 is TGTGCCAGCAGGACCCGGGACAGCCGGAGGGACACTGAAGCTTTCTTT. Its translation: CASRTRDSRRDTEAFF.

This clone was observed once. V usage is TRBV6-6 and J usage is TRBJ2-2; 7 bases are a match to TRBD1. There are 16 residues in the CDR3. V was pared by 7 bases and J by 2 bases, with 10 bases of the junction left unmatched. Germline CDR1 MNHNY, CDR2 SVGAGI (reference sequence). The CDR3 reads CASTDRQGTNTGELFF. CDR3 DNA: TGTGCCAGCACCGATAGACAGGGCACAAACACCGGGGAGCTGTTTTTT.

This clone was recorded only once. The chain employs TRBV7-3 and TRBJ2-1; 13 nucleotides agree with TRBD2. The CDR3 spans 15 residues. Trimming took 4 bases from V and 9 from J; bases not matched to a gene: 6. Germline CDR1 reads SGHTA; CDR2 reads FQGTGA. This chain's CDR3 is CASSSGLAGVIEQFF. As DNA, the CDR3 is TGTGCCAGCAGCTCCGGACTAGCGGGGGTGATTGAGCAGTTCTTC.

The chain's CDR3 is CASSPGLAGVLETQYF. DNA of the CDR3: TGTGCCAGCAGCCCTGGACTAGCGGGGGTTCTAGAGACCCAGTACTTC. V is TRBV6-6 and J is TRBJ2-5; 13 positions agree with TRBD2. The length of the CDR3 is 16 residues. The ends lost 6 bases at V and 4 bases at J; junction bases unmatched: 8. Germline loops: CDR1 MNHNY, CDR2 SVGAGI (reference sequence).